These 22 T cell receptor beta chains were sequenced from one sample in a study. TCRdb used MiXCR to reprocess the RT-PCR reads, holding one entry per CDR3 protein. This table has almost 700,000 distinct CDR3 sequences, 14% appearing once. Material for sequencing was memory CD4+ T cells from blood. The receptors were gathered from a female donor in good health, serving as a healthy control.

This clonotype showed up just once. This sequence joins TRBV28 and TRBJ1-1, with 9 bases identical to TRBD1. Germline V lookup: CDR1 MDHEN, CDR2 SYDVKM. The junction had 9 bases not matched to a gene; V was cut back by 6 bases and J by 4 bases. This CDR3 spans 15 amino acids. The CDR3 DNA reads as TGTGCCAGCAGGAGCCCGGACAGGGGCGGCACTGAAGCTTTCTTT. It specifies CASRSPDRGGTEAFF.

This clonotype was picked up many times. The chain links TRBV3-1 to TRBJ1-1; D gene unclear. V shed 4 bases and J shed 1 base, with 10 bases lying between them. The CDR3 extends over 14 amino acids. Germline-derived CDR1 and CDR2 are LGHDT and YNNKEL (reference sequence). The CDR3 DNA sequence: TGTGCCAGCAGCCGTTTATCAGCGAACACTGAAGCTTTCTTT. Its protein product is CASSRLSANTEAFF.

There are many counts of this clonotype. The chain uses TRBV7-2 and TRBJ2-6; 8 bases agree with TRBD1. V shed 6 bases and J 2 bases; nucleotides not matched to a gene: 3. Germline CDR1 is SGHTA and CDR2 is FQGNSA. The length of the CDR3 is 15 residues. CDR3 DNA sequence: TGTGCCAGCAGTTTGACAGGGGCTGGGGCCAACGTCCTGACTTTC. Amino acid sequence: CASSLTGAGANVLTF.

This clonotype was seen a few times. This chain uses TRBV24-1 with TRBJ2-1, with TRBD1 identical over 10 bases. CDR3 length: 16 amino acids. Germline V gene lookup returns CDR1 KGHDR and CDR2 SFDVKD. J was trimmed by 8 bases and V by 4 bases; bases with no gene match: 10. This CDR3 is CATSDSDRGQVDEQFF. In DNA, the CDR3 is TGTGCCACCAGTGACTCAGACAGGGGGCAGGTCGATGAGCAGTTCTTC.

The chain is built from TRBV6-5 and TRBJ1-1; no reliable D call. V was cut by 2 bases and J by 4 bases, with 11 bases left in between. The CDR3 spans 14 residues. Germline lookup yields CDR1 MNHEY and CDR2 SVGAGI. CDR3 DNA: TGTGCCAGCAGTTACGGGCGGGGTGGCACTGAAGCTTTCTTT. Encoded protein: CASSYGRGGTEAFF.

This rearrangement joins TRBV6-6 to TRBJ2-1, with D unclear. Germline CDR1 and CDR2: MNHNY and SVGAGI (reference sequence). The length of the CDR3 is 15 residues. The V end was cut by 0 bases, the J end by 5 bases, with 11 bases between. The CDR3, as DNA: TGTGCCAGCAGTTACTCGACCGGTTCAAACAATGAGCAGTTCTTC. This sequence encodes CASSYSTGSNNEQFF.

A word on this clonotype: A read error may explain this, as a much larger clone is one base away. This chain connects TRBV9 to TRBJ2-1; TRBD2 agrees at 15 bases. The trim removed 4 bases at V and 6 bases at J, leaving 11 bases unmatched. The CDR3 runs to 18 residues. Germline V gives CDR1 SGDLS, CDR2 YYNGEE. The CDR3 DNA reads TGTGCCAGCAGCCCAGCCGGCGGGACTAGCGGGAGGTTCAATGAGCAGTTCTTC. It specifies CASSPAGGTSGRFNEQFF. The entire variable domain, with the rest obtained from reference TRBV9 and TRBJ2-1, is as follows: DSGVTQTPKHLITATGQRVTLRCSPRSGDLSVYWYQQSLDQGLQFLIQYYNGEERAKGNILERFSAQQFPDLHSELNLSSLELGDSALYFCASSPAGGTSGRFNEQFFGPGTRLTVL.

This clonotype was detected only a few times. This chain connects TRBV15 to TRBJ2-7; D is undetermined. Per germline, CDR1 LNHNV and CDR2 YYDKDF (reference sequence). This CDR3 region has 13 residues. V was clipped by 1 base and J by 2 bases, with 6 bases between them. The CDR3 sequence: CATSRVDAYEQYF. For the CDR3, the DNA is TGTGCCACCAGCAGAGTCGACGCCTACGAGCAGTACTTC.

This clonotype was detected ten times or more. The CDR3 region is CASSYEAGGLSSYEQYF. CDR3 nucleotide sequence: TGTGCCAGCAGTTACGAGGCAGGGGGCCTATCTTCCTACGAGCAGTACTTC. This chain links TRBV6-5 with TRBJ2-7; the match to TRBD1 covers 8 bases. The germline gives CDR1 MNHEY, CDR2 SVGAGI. The CDR3 consists of 17 residues. V lost 2 bases and J lost 1; bases outside the gene matches: 10.

This clonotype was seen ten or more times. The chain carries TRBV4-3 and TRBJ1-6; D is perhaps TRBD1 (6 bases). Trimming left V 0 bases short and J 8 bases short, with 14 bases between. Germline V CDR1 and CDR2: LGHNA, YSLEER. CDR3 size: 16 residues. CDR3 coding DNA: TGCGCCAGCAGCCAAGATTGGGGGCGTTGGGATTCACCCCTCCACTTT. Protein: CASSQDWGRWDSPLHF.

The rearrangement uses TRBV20-1 and TRBJ2-3; 9 bases fit TRBD1. V was clipped by 6 bases and J by 3 bases; unmatched bases: 10. The CDR3 has 15 residues. Germline CDR1 is DFQATT and CDR2 is SNEGSKA (reference sequence). CDR3 nucleotides: TGCAGTGCCATAAATCGACAGGGGGTAACAGATACGCAGTATTTT. Amino acid sequence: CSAINRQGVTDTQYF.

The chain couples TRBV6-2 or TRBV6-3 to TRBJ1-5; D gene unclear. This CDR3 has 13 amino acids. The germline V gene encodes CDR1 MNHEY and CDR2 SVGEGT. V was shortened by 2 bases and J by 7 bases, with 9 bases between the two germline ends. CDR3 in amino acids: CASSYGSPQPQHF. In nucleotides, the CDR3 is TGTGCCAGCAGTTACGGGTCACCCCAGCCCCAGCATTTT.

This clonotype was counted ten times or more. The chain has TRBV7-2 and TRBJ2-5; TRBD2 matches 12 bases. Germline V gene data show CDR1 as SGHTA and CDR2 as FQGNSA. Trimming cost V 4 bases and J 5 bases; bases outside gene matches: 8. The CDR3 is 16 residues long. Here the CDR3 reads CASSSGGLAGFETQYF. The CDR3 region has the DNA TGTGCCAGCAGCTCGGGCGGACTAGCGGGATTTGAGACCCAGTACTTC.

The chain has TRBV24-1 and TRBJ1-1; D is unresolved. This CDR3 region has 13 residues. Germline CDR1 and CDR2: KGHDR and SFDVKD. The V end was cut by 2 bases, the J end by 1 base, with 4 bases between. The CDR3 sequence: CATSDWQNTEAFF. In DNA form, the CDR3 reads TGTGCCACCAGTGATTGGCAGAACACTGAAGCTTTCTTT.

J is TRBJ2-7 and V is TRBV20-1; 7 nucleotides agree with TRBD1. Trimming at V came to 3 bases and at J to 7 bases, leaving 12 bases not matched to a gene. The CDR3 spans 14 residues. Germline loops: CDR1 DFQATT, CDR2 SNEGSKA (reference sequence). CDR3 amino acids: CSASPLTGRLEQYF. For the CDR3, the DNA is TGCAGTGCTAGTCCCTTGACAGGGCGTTTGGAGCAGTACTTC.

The chain recombines TRBV10-3 with TRBJ2-1, with 11 bases identical to TRBD2. The CDR3 contains 16 residues. Germline CDR1 is ENHRY and CDR2 is SYGVKD. The junction had 11 bases not matched to a gene; V was cut back by 4 bases and J by 9 bases. The CDR3 DNA is TGTGCCATCAGTGTTGTGACTAGCGGGGTAGGCGGTGAGCAGTTCTTC. Translated: CAISVVTSGVGGEQFF.

Many counts were recorded for this clonotype. The chain couples TRBV4-3 to TRBJ2-7; D unresolved. This CDR3 contains 13 residues. Germline CDR1 and CDR2: LGHNA and YSLEER. Trimming pared 0 bases from V and 5 bases from J, leaving 8 bases between. The DNA of the CDR3 is TGCGCCAGCAGCCAAGAGTTGGCTAACGAGCAGTACTTC. It codes for CASSQELANEQYF.

This clonotype was observed a few times. A clone one base away is much larger, so this may be a read error. The chain recombines TRBV7-9 with TRBJ2-3; D may be TRBD2 (6 bases). The germline V gene encodes CDR1 SEHNR and CDR2 FQNEAQ (reference sequence). Trimming took off 5 bases at V and 5 bases at J, with 8 bases between the two ends. The CDR3 sequence is 12 residues long. The CDR3 DNA reads TGTGCCAGCAGCCGGGGGAGAGATACGCAGTATTTT. It encodes CASSRGRDTQYF.

This clonotype was recorded many times. This chain links TRBV20-1 with TRBJ2-3; 8 nucleotides align to TRBD2. The junction had 7 bases not matched to a gene; V was cut back by 1 base and J by 4 bases. The CDR3 has 15 residues. Germline V lookup: CDR1 DFQATT, CDR2 SNEGSKA (reference sequence). The CDR3 protein is CSARGPAGVPDTQYF. The CDR3 DNA follows: TGCAGTGCTAGAGGACCAGCGGGAGTCCCAGATACGCAGTATTTT.

This clonotype was seen more than once but under ten times. V gene TRBV6-6 combines with J gene TRBJ2-7, with TRBD1 matching over 8 bases. Germline loops: CDR1 MNHNY, CDR2 SVGAGI (reference sequence). The CDR3 is 14 amino acids. Trimming at V came to 6 bases and at J to 2 bases, leaving 6 bases not matched to a gene. The CDR3 loop reads CASSPAGQAYEQYF. The CDR3 bases are TGTGCCAGCAGCCCCGCGGGACAGGCCTACGAGCAGTACTTC.

In its sample, this clonotype was seen many times. CDR3: CASSLRQATEAFF. The CDR3 coding sequence is TGTGCCAGCAGCCTCCGACAGGCGACTGAAGCTTTCTTT. The chain recombines TRBV7-2 with TRBJ1-1; the D gene is possibly TRBD1 (6 bases). This CDR3 is 13 amino acids long. Trimming took off 5 bases at V and 5 bases at J, with 12 bases between the two ends. In germline, CDR1 is SGHTA, CDR2 FQGNSA.

The V call is TRBV12-3 or TRBV12-4, the J call TRBJ1-1; 7 nucleotides line up with TRBD1. This CDR3 contains 11 residues. The J segment lost 10 bases and the V segment lost 6 bases, leaving 5 bases of the junction unmatched. In DNA, the CDR3 is TGTGCCAGCAGAACCAGGGGGGGAGCTTTCTTT. Translating it yields CASRTRGGAFF.